The 20 T cell receptor beta chains below come from one sample, sequenced in a study of PD-1 blockade in classical Hodgkin lymphoma. Noted time point: cycle 4 day 1 (C4D1), after six to seven weeks of nivolumab. Exposure to brentuximab vedotin varied, and each patient had relapsed following autologous stem cell transplantation. TCRdb keeps only in-frame clones here, not all; method: immunoSEQ multiplex PCR. The sample lists some 25,000 clones, about 72% occurring once. The sample was peripheral blood mononuclear cells (PBMCs), taken before the fourth cycle of nivolumab. These TCRs come from a human donor with classical Hodgkin lymphoma.

This clone has only a few counts. The chain couples TRBV6-6 to TRBJ1-2; D unresolved. Trimming took off 2 bases at V and 8 bases at J, with 18 bases between the two ends. Germline V CDR1 and CDR2: MNHNY, SVGAGI (reference sequence). The length of the CDR3 is 15 residues. The DNA of the CDR3 is TGTGCCAGCAGTTACGAGGGAACCCTACTCAGCGGCTACACCTTC. This codes for CASSYEGTLLSGYTF.

This clone was detected only once. The genes are TRBV9 and TRBJ2-3, with 13 bases lining up with TRBD2. Per germline, CDR1 SGDLS and CDR2 YYNGEE. This CDR3 region has 13 residues. CDR3 in amino acids: CASQGLAGDTQYF. The CDR3 coding sequence is TGTGCTTCGCAGGGACTAGCGGGGGATACGCAGTATTTT. Full variable domain (rest looked up from reference TRBV9 and TRBJ2-3): DSGVTQTPKHLITATGQRVTLRCSPRSGDLSVYWYQQSLDQGLQFLIQYYNGEERAKGNILERFSAQQFPDLHSELNLSSLELGDSALYFCASQGLAGDTQYFGPGTRLTVL.

The rearrangement joins TRBV5-1 to TRBJ2-5, with a tentative D call TRBD2 (7 bases). The V gene's germline CDR1 is SGHRS and CDR2 YFSETQ. Trimming removed 0 bases at V and 5 bases at J, with 17 bases between. The CDR3 sequence is 16 residues long. The CDR3 bases are TGCGCCAGCAGCTTGGGGGCAGGGGAGGGAGAGGAGACCCAGTACTTC. Translation gives CASSLGAGEGEETQYF.

The chain links TRBV19 to TRBJ2-3, with 11 bases fitting TRBD1. The CDR3 covers 14 residues. Germline trimming cut 7 bases from V and 6 bases from J; bases unmatched to any gene: 6. Germline CDR1 LNHDA, CDR2 SQIVND (reference sequence). CDR3 nucleotides: TGTGCCAGTATGGACAGGGGGCTATGGGATACGCAGTATTTT. Amino acid sequence: CASMDRGLWDTQYF. The whole variable domain, remainder taken from reference TRBV19 and TRBJ2-3, is DGGITQSPKYLFRKEGQNVTLSCEQNLNHDAMYWYRQDPGQGLRLIYYSQIVNDFQKGDIAEGYSVSREKKESFPLTVTSAQKNPTAFYLCASMDRGLWDTQYFGPGTRLTVL.

The rearrangement links TRBV7-6 to TRBJ1-5; D might be TRBD1 (6 bases). This CDR3 is built from 17 residues. Per germline, CDR1 SGHVS and CDR2 FNYEAQ. V gave up 3 bases and J gave up 7 bases, with 22 bases separating them. This chain's CDR3 is CASSLGTGFTLGQPQHF. The CDR3, as DNA: TGTGCCAGCAGCTTGGGAACAGGGTTCACCCTCGGGCAGCCCCAGCATTTT.

CDR3 sequence: CASSYQEGEKLFF. CDR3 in DNA: TGTGCCAGCAGTTACCAGGAAGGGGAAAAACTGTTTTTT. The rearrangement links TRBV6-5 to TRBJ1-4; D remains unclear. This CDR3 comprises 13 residues. CDR1 and CDR2 (germline): MNHEY, SVGAGI. Trimming cost V 2 bases and J 8 bases, with 9 bases left between them.

The chain employs TRBV15 and TRBJ1-1; D not resolved. The germline V gene encodes CDR1 LNHNV and CDR2 YYDKDF (reference sequence). The CDR3 is 14 amino acids. Trimming left V 2 bases short and J 1 base short, with 8 bases between. The CDR3 bases are TGTGCCACCAGCAGACTTTTGGGGAACACTGAAGCTTTCTTT. Its translation is CATSRLLGNTEAFF. Drawing the rest from reference TRBV15 and TRBJ1-1, the complete variable domain is DAMVIQNPRYQVTQFGKPVTLSCSQTLNHNVMYWYQQKSSQAPKLLFHYYDKDFNNEADTPDNFQSRRPNTSFCFLDIRSPGLGDTAMYLCATSRLLGNTEAFFGQGTRLTVV.

This chain joins TRBV7-2 and TRBJ2-1; TRBD2 aligns across 12 bases. Germline V gene sequence: CDR1 SGHTA, CDR2 FQGNSA. The ends lost 3 bases at V and 2 bases at J; junction bases unmatched: 5. The CDR3 extends over 17 amino acids. The DNA of the CDR3 is TGTGCCAGCAGCTTGCGGCTAGCGGGGGGGGCCTACAATGAGCAGTTCTTC. Translation: CASSLRLAGGAYNEQFF.

The chain combines TRBV30 with TRBJ1-6; D might be TRBD1 (5 bases). The CDR3 has 14 amino acids. V was shortened by 3 bases and J by 5 bases, with 11 bases between the two germline ends. From germline, CDR1 is GTSNPN and CDR2 SVGIG (reference sequence). CDR3 bases: TGTGCCTGGAGGACCGGGACGGATAATTCACCCCTCCACTTT. It is translated as CAWRTGTDNSPLHF.

The chain has TRBV2 and TRBJ2-3; 13 positions match TRBD2. V lost 7 bases and J lost 5; bases outside the gene matches: 6. CDR1 and CDR2 from the germline V gene are SNHLY and FYNNEI. The CDR3 runs 15 residues. CDR3 region: CASTTSGGEGDTQYF. The DNA for the CDR3 is TGTGCCAGCACCACTAGCGGGGGGGAGGGAGATACGCAGTATTTT.

The chain links TRBV29-1 to TRBJ2-7; 10 nucleotides agree with TRBD2. Germline values: CDR1 SQVTM, CDR2 ANQGSEA. V was pared by 6 bases and J by 7 bases, with 12 bases of the junction left unmatched. The CDR3 covers 14 residues. DNA of the CDR3: TGCAGCGTCGGGGTAGCGGGGGGCGTCTCTGAGCAGTACTTC. This translates into CSVGVAGGVSEQYF.

The chain combines TRBV6-6 with TRBJ1-1; unclear D gene. CDR1 and CDR2 (germline): MNHNY, SVGAGI (reference sequence). This CDR3 spans 13 amino acids. V shed 8 bases and J shed 1 base, with 11 bases lying between them. The CDR3 DNA sequence: TGTGCCAGCTCCTGGATAAAGAACACTGAAGCTTTCTTT. Its translation is CASSWIKNTEAFF.

V usage is TRBV6-4 and J usage is TRBJ2-3; 7 nucleotides agree with TRBD2. The germline V gene encodes CDR1 MRHNA and CDR2 SNTAGT. Trimming took 7 bases from V and 2 from J; bases not matched to a gene: 6. CDR3 size: 14 residues. CDR3 region: CASKASGDTDTQYF. The CDR3 nucleotides read TGTGCCAGCAAGGCCAGCGGGGACACAGATACGCAGTATTTT.

A word on this clone: One junction end disagrees with the germline gene, perhaps due to a read error. The V gene is TRBV4-3, the J gene TRBJ2-7, with D perhaps TRBD2 (5 bases). Germline V gene data show CDR1 as LGHNA and CDR2 as YSLEER. This CDR3 has 13 amino acids. CDR3 sequence: CASSQGLSRGQYF. The CDR3, as DNA: TGCGCCAGCAGTCAAGGACTCTCCCGTGGGCAGTACTTC.

The chain recombines TRBV15 with TRBJ2-7; the match to TRBD1 covers 7 bases. V trimming: 5 bases; J trimming: 2 bases; junction bases outside the gene matches: 9. Germline CDR1 LNHNV, CDR2 YYDKDF (reference sequence). The length of the CDR3 is 15 residues. The CDR3 region is CATSRRRQGAYEQYF. The CDR3 DNA is TGTGCCACCAGCCGACGCCGGCAGGGGGCCTACGAGCAGTACTTC. Using reference TRBV15 and TRBJ2-7 for the parts outside the CDR3, the full variable domain is DAMVIQNPRYQVTQFGKPVTLSCSQTLNHNVMYWYQQKSSQAPKLLFHYYDKDFNNEADTPDNFQSRRPNTSFCFLDIRSPGLGDTAMYLCATSRRRQGAYEQYFGPGTRLTVT.

J is TRBJ1-6 and V is TRBV6-1; tentatively, D is TRBD1 (6 bases). This CDR3 comprises 14 residues. V was shortened by 10 bases and J by 7 bases, with 17 bases between the two germline ends. CDR1 and CDR2 (germline): MNHNS, SASEGT. CDR3 amino acids: CATEMRGLNSPLHF. The CDR3 bases are TGTGCCACCGAGATGCGGGGGCTAAATTCACCCCTCCACTTT.

The rearrangement links TRBV6-5 to TRBJ1-6; 8 bases are shared with TRBD1. CDR1 and CDR2 (germline): MNHEY, SVGAGI. V was clipped by 9 bases and J by 7 bases; unmatched bases: 5. The CDR3 totals 13 residues. The CDR3 is CASFNRGNSPLHF. As DNA, the CDR3 is TGTGCCAGTTTTAACAGGGGGAATTCACCCCTCCACTTT.

This chain uses TRBV6-5 with TRBJ2-7; 8 bases are shared with TRBD1. The V gene's germline CDR1 is MNHEY and CDR2 SVGAGI. This CDR3 has 15 residues. The V and J ends lost 5 bases and 3 bases, in that order; junction bases with no gene match: 9. CDR3 sequence reads: CASSPAGTGYYEQYV. As DNA, the CDR3 is TGTGCCAGCAGTCCTGCCGGGACAGGATACTACGAGCAGTACGTC.

The chain carries TRBV7-2 and TRBJ1-2; D gene ambiguous. Germline V CDR1 and CDR2: SGHTA, FQGNSA. V was shortened by 4 bases and J by 1 base, with 13 bases between the two germline ends. CDR3 size: 15 residues. This CDR3 is CASSSRTLLNYGYTF. In DNA, the CDR3 is TGTGCCAGCAGCTCCAGGACCCTTCTTAACTATGGCTACACCTTC.

The chain is built from TRBV5-1 and TRBJ1-3, with 9 nucleotides matching TRBD1. Germline CDR1 SGHRS, CDR2 YFSETQ. The trim removed 3 bases at V and 8 bases at J, leaving 9 bases unmatched. CDR3 length: 15 amino acids. The CDR3 reads CASSSAPGQGYTIYF. The CDR3 bases are TGCGCCAGCAGCTCGGCGCCGGGACAGGGATACACCATATATTTT.